This record covers a single T cell receptor beta chain. Its target is unknown. The record originates from a study of cytomegalovirus exposure and HLA in healthy donors. The study, taken as a whole, reports: 87-base-pair reads could not separate some V segments, including TRBV6-2 and TRBV6-3. Apparent HLA restriction characterized most CMV-associated TCR beta chains in a later analysis. There were 164 TCR beta chains listed as cytomegalovirus-associated.

V was cut by 1 base and J by 6 bases, with 12 bases left in between. Germline V lookup: CDR1 MDHEN, CDR2 SYDVKM. The CDR3 sequence is 15 residues long. The PCR used 60 Vbeta and 13 Jbeta primers. The authors' processing: Unique TCR beta chains numbered roughly 83 million in a later analysis, with around 10 million shared. Sequencing used immunoSEQ multiplex PCR; TCRdb keeps in-frame clones, though not all of them. The DNA was the basis for D and trimming; V, J and clone size are from that table. In the table there are more than 95,000 clones, 60% to 75% of which are singletons. This receptor was taken from a female donor in good health and CMV-seropositive. V and J are TRBV28 and TRBJ1-4; TRBD1 is a possible D gene (5 bases). The material sequenced was PBMCs. The CDR3 protein is CASSLLARADEKLFF. CDR3 coding DNA: TGTGCCAGCAGTTTATTGGCCAGGGCGGATGAAAAACTGTTTTTT.